The 18 T cell receptor beta chains below were found in one sample sequenced in a study of siplizumab effects on memory and regulatory T cells. The assay was immunoSEQ multiplex PCR, and TCRdb's table has in-frame clones only and misses some. The data hold 100,000 or so clones, with under 95% observed a single time. Material for sequencing was Tregs sorted from blood. The receptor source for this set is a human donor in good health.

The table lists this clone with a count of one. The V call is TRBV7-8, the J call TRBJ2-3; D unresolved. Germline CDR1 and CDR2: SGHVS and FQNEAQ. V was shortened by 5 bases and J by 4 bases, with 25 bases between the two germline ends. This CDR3 comprises 18 residues. The CDR3 region is CASSLWKGSMRFADTQYF. The CDR3 DNA reads TGTGCCAGCAGCCTCTGGAAGGGATCAATGCGGTTCGCAGATACGCAGTATTTT.

The CDR3 protein is CASGLVPPPRTGYYGYTF. In DNA, the CDR3 is TGTGCTAGTGGTTTGGTACCCCCCCCTCGGACAGGGTACTATGGCTACACCTTC. The J gene is TRBJ1-2, the V gene TRBV12-5; 8 nucleotides agree with TRBD1. The germline gives CDR1 LGHNT, CDR2 FRNRAP. V lost 0 bases and J lost 3; bases outside the gene matches: 12. The CDR3 is 18 amino acids.

Only one count was recorded for this clone. This rearrangement joins TRBV28 to TRBJ1-2, with 7 bases fitting TRBD1. V lost 4 bases and J lost 8; bases outside the gene matches: 7. CDR3 length: 13 residues. Germline V gene lookup returns CDR1 MDHEN and CDR2 SYDVKM. In nucleotides, the CDR3 is TGTGCCAGCAGTTACAGGGGTTTGGGCGGCTACACCTTC. It yields the protein CASSYRGLGGYTF.

The rearrangement links TRBV19 to TRBJ2-5; D assignment may be TRBD1 or TRBD2 (5 bases each). V was cut by 7 bases and J by 9 bases, with 18 bases left in between. In germline, CDR1 is LNHDA, CDR2 SQIVND (reference sequence). The CDR3 extends over 13 amino acids. CDR3 sequence: CASTADGDGAQYF. The CDR3 DNA reads TGTGCCAGTACCGCCGACGGGGACGGGGCCCAGTACTTC. Combining the CDR3 with reference TRBV19 and TRBJ2-5 gives the whole variable domain DGGITQSPKYLFRKEGQNVTLSCEQNLNHDAMYWYRQDPGQGLRLIYYSQIVNDFQKGDIAEGYSVSREKKESFPLTVTSAQKNPTAFYLCASTADGDGAQYFGPGTRLLVL.

V gene TRBV5-1 combines with J gene TRBJ2-3; 10 positions match TRBD1. The germline V gene has CDR1 SGHRS and CDR2 YFSETQ. V lost 5 bases and J lost 4; bases outside the gene matches: 7. This CDR3 is built from 15 residues. As DNA, the CDR3 is TGCGCCAGCAGTGTGGGACAGGGGCTTTCAGATACGCAGTATTTT. Encoded protein: CASSVGQGLSDTQYF.

V and J are TRBV15 and TRBJ2-5; a possible D gene is TRBD2 (7 bases). Per the germline V gene, CDR1 is LNHNV and CDR2 is YYDKDF (reference sequence). Trimming shortened V by 5 bases and J by 5 bases, and 18 bases separated the two germline ends. The CDR3 contains 15 residues. The CDR3 DNA reads as TGTGCCACCAGCCAAGAAGGGGGGGTTTACGAGACCCAGTACTTC. It is translated as CATSQEGGVYETQYF. The whole variable domain, remainder taken from reference TRBV15 and TRBJ2-5, is DAMVIQNPRYQVTQFGKPVTLSCSQTLNHNVMYWYQQKSSQAPKLLFHYYDKDFNNEADTPDNFQSRRPNTSFCFLDIRSPGLGDTAMYLCATSQEGGVYETQYFGPGTRLLVL.

The rearrangement links TRBV11-2 to TRBJ1-6, with 10 bases identical to TRBD1. CDR1 and CDR2 from the germline V gene are SGHAT and FQNNGV. The length of the CDR3 is 17 residues. V shed 1 base, J shed 5 bases, and the junction held 5 bases outside the gene matches. The CDR3 sequence: CASSLGSGTGDNSPLHF. CDR3 sequence (DNA): TGTGCCAGCAGCTTAGGATCCGGGACAGGGGATAATTCACCCCTCCACTTT.

The chain links TRBV18 to TRBJ1-3, with D uncertain. The CDR3 is 13 residues long. Trimming took 5 bases from V and 0 from J, leaving 5 bases between them. CDR1 is KGHSH, CDR2 LQKENI, per germline. For the CDR3, the DNA is TGTGCCAGCTCAGGGGTCTCTGGAAACACCATATATTTT. Translating gives CASSGVSGNTIYF.

The J gene is TRBJ1-1, the V gene TRBV5-1; the D is unclear. Germline V lookup: CDR1 SGHRS, CDR2 YFSETQ. This CDR3 has 11 amino acids. V gave up 4 bases and J gave up 7 bases, with 8 bases separating them. In DNA, the CDR3 is TGCGCCAGCAGCCTTGGCAGTGAAGCTTTCTTT. Protein product: CASSLGSEAFF.

This clone was seen just once. The rearrangement joins TRBV10-3 to TRBJ1-2; tentatively, D is TRBD1 (5 bases). Germline assignment: CDR1 ENHRY and CDR2 SYGVKD. This CDR3 is built from 14 residues. V lost 9 bases and J lost 2, with 16 bases in between. CDR3 region: CAISATGVNYGYTF. CDR3 nucleotides: TGTGCCATATCCGCTACAGGTGTAAACTATGGCTACACCTTC.

This sequence joins TRBV15 and TRBJ2-3; D gene unclear. Germline V gene sequence: CDR1 LNHNV, CDR2 YYDKDF (reference sequence). The CDR3 has 13 amino acids. V was trimmed by 1 base and J by 3 bases, leaving 5 bases between them. CDR3 region: CATSRADTDTQYF. Written as DNA, the CDR3 is TGTGCCACCAGCAGAGCTGATACAGATACGCAGTATTTT.

The gene calls are TRBV29-1 and TRBJ1-5, with D maybe TRBD1 (5 bases). The V and J ends lost 5 bases and 7 bases respectively, with 15 bases between them. The CDR3 is 13 amino acids. In germline, CDR1 is SQVTM, CDR2 ANQGSEA. In nucleotides, the CDR3 is TGCAGCGTTATTATGGTACGGGGGCAGCCCCAGCATTTT. It codes for CSVIMVRGQPQHF.

V gene TRBV27 combines with J gene TRBJ2-1; D might be TRBD2 (6 bases). The CDR3 covers 16 residues. The V end lost 7 bases, the J end lost 5 bases, and 21 bases lay between the germline ends. Germline V CDR1 and CDR2: MNHEY, SMNVEV (reference sequence). CDR3 bases: TGTGCCAGCACTCCCTTCAGGCCCGGGGGTCACAATGAGCAGTTCTTC. Its protein is CASTPFRPGGHNEQFF.

This clone appeared once. The V and J genes are TRBV7-9 and TRBJ1-5; 9 bases map to TRBD1. The germline gives CDR1 SEHNR, CDR2 FQNEAQ (reference sequence). The ends lost 3 bases at V and 0 bases at J; junction bases unmatched: 9. The CDR3 has 18 residues. CDR3 loop: CASSFGTGSNPSNQPQHF. The DNA of the CDR3 is TGTGCCAGCAGCTTTGGGACAGGGTCTAACCCTAGCAATCAGCCCCAGCATTTT.

The V and J genes are TRBV9 and TRBJ2-1; 7 bases agree with TRBD2. CDR3 size: 15 residues. Unmatched junction bases numbered 14, after V lost 3 bases and J lost 11 bases. CDR1 SGDLS and CDR2 YYNGEE come from the germline V gene. The CDR3 sequence: CASSAGLMTHVKQFF. CDR3 coding DNA: TGTGCCAGCAGCGCGGGACTAATGACCCACGTGAAGCAGTTCTTC.

The rearrangement links TRBV28 to TRBJ2-7, with a tentative D call TRBD2 (5 bases). Looked up from germline, CDR1 is MDHEN and CDR2 is SYDVKM. V lost 4 bases and J 8 bases, leaving 18 bases between the germline ends. The CDR3 is 14 amino acids. CDR3 sequence: CASSWLGGGGKQYF. The CDR3 DNA sequence: TGTGCCAGCAGTTGGTTGGGCGGAGGTGGAAAGCAGTACTTC.

The chain combines TRBV7-3 with TRBJ2-1, with D tentatively TRBD2 (6 bases). The CDR3 length is 15 residues. V gave up 5 bases and J gave up 0 bases, with 11 bases separating them. CDR1 is SGHTA and CDR2 is FQGTGA in the germline V gene. The CDR3 reads CASSRVGSSYNEQFF. CDR3 nucleotide sequence: TGTGCCAGCAGCCGAGTCGGGAGCTCCTACAATGAGCAGTTCTTC.

V is TRBV5-4 and J is TRBJ2-2, with a possible D match to TRBD1 (6 bases). This CDR3 region has 15 residues. The V gene's germline CDR1 is SGHNT and CDR2 YYREEE (reference sequence). Trimming removed 4 bases from V and 3 bases from J, with 13 bases in between. The CDR3 spells CASSPAPGDTGELFF. In DNA, the CDR3 is TGTGCCAGCAGCCCGGCACCAGGGGACACCGGGGAGCTGTTTTTT.